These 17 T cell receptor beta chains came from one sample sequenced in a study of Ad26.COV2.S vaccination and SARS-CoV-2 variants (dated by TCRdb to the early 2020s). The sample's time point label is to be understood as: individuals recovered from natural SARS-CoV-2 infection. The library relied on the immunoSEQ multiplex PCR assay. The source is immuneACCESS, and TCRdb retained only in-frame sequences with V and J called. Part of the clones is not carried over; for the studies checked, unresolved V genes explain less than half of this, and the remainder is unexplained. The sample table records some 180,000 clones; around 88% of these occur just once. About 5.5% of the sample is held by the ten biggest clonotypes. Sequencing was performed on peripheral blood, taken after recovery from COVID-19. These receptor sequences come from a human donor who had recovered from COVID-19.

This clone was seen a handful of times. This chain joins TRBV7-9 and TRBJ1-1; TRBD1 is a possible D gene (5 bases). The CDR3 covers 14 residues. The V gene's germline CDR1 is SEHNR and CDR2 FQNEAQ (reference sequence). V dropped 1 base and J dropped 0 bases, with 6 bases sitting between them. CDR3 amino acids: CASSLGRVNTEAFF. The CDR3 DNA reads TGTGCCAGCAGCTTAGGCAGGGTGAACACTGAAGCTTTCTTT.

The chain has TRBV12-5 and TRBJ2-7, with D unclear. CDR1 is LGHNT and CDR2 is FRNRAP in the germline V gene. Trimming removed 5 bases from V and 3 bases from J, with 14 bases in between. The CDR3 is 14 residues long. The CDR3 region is CASGPLGMFYEQYF. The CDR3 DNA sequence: TGTGCTAGTGGTCCGTTAGGAATGTTCTACGAGCAGTACTTC.

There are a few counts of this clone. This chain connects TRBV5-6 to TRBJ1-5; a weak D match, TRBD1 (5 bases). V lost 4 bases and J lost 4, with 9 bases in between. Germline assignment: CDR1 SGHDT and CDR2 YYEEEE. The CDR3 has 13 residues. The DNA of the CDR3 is TGTGCCAGCAGCCTGTACAGGAATCAGCCCCAGCATTTT. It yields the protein CASSLYRNQPQHF.

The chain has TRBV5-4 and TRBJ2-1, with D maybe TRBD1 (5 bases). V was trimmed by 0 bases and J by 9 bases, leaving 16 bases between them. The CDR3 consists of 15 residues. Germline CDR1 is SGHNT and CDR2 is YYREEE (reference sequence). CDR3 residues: CASSLGGNSAIEQFF. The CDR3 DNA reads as TGTGCCAGCAGCTTGGGGGGCAACTCCGCCATTGAGCAGTTCTTC.

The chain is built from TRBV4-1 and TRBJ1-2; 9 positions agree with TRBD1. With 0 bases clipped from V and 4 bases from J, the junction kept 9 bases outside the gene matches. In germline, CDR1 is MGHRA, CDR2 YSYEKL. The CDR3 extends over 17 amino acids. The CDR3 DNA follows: TGCGCCAGCAGCCAAGATCAAACAGGGGGCGCGGTCTATGGCTACACCTTC. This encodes CASSQDQTGGAVYGYTF.

The CDR3 protein is CASSQFRDWAKLFF. CDR3 coding DNA: TGCGCCAGCAGCCAATTCCGTGATTGGGCAAAACTGTTTTTT. V is TRBV4-1 and J is TRBJ1-4; D not resolved. Germline loops: CDR1 MGHRA, CDR2 YSYEKL. The CDR3 totals 14 residues. V was clipped by 2 bases and J by 10 bases, with 14 bases between them.

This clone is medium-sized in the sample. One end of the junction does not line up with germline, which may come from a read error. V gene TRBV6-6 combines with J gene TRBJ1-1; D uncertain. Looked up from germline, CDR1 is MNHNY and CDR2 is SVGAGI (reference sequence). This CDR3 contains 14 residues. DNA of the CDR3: TGTGCCGGCAGGCGGAGGGCCTCAAACACTGAAGCTTTCTTT. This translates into CAGRRRASNTEAFF.

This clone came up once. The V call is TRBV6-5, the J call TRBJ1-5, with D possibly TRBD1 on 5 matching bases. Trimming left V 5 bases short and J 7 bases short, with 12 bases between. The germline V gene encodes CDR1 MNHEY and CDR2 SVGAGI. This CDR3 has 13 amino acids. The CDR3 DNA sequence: TGTGCCAGCAGTCTGGGGGGAGGACAGCCCCAGCATTTT. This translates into CASSLGGGQPQHF.

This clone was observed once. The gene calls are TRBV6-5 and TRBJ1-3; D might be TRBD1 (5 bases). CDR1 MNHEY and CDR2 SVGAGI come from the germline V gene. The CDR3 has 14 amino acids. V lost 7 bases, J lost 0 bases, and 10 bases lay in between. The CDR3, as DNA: TGTGCCAGCATGATGGGGGGCTCTGGAAACACCATATATTTT. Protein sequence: CASMMGGSGNTIYF.

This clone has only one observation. The CDR3 coding sequence is TGTGCCAGCAGTTACTTACCGACTAGCGGGGGTTACGAGCAGTACTTC. Residues: CASSYLPTSGGYEQYF. The chain couples TRBV6-5 to TRBJ2-7; 12 positions agree with TRBD2. Germline lookup yields CDR1 MNHEY and CDR2 SVGAGI. V lost 1 base, J lost 4 bases, and 5 bases stayed unmatched. This CDR3 spans 16 amino acids.

CDR3 sequence: CASSREGLINEKLFF. CDR3 sequence (DNA): TGTGCCAGCAGCCGAGAGGGACTGATTAATGAAAAACTGTTTTTT. The rearrangement uses TRBV2 and TRBJ1-4, with a tentative D call TRBD1 (5 bases). Trimming took off 6 bases at V and 4 bases at J, with 15 bases between the two ends. The CDR3 is made up of 15 amino acids. Per the germline V gene, CDR1 is SNHLY and CDR2 is FYNNEI.

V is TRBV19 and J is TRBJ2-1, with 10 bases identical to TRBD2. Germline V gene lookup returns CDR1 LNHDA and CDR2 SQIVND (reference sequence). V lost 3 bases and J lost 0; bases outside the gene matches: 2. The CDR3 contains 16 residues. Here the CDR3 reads CASSILAGDSYNEQFF. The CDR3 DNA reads TGTGCCAGTAGTATTCTAGCGGGAGACTCCTACAATGAGCAGTTCTTC. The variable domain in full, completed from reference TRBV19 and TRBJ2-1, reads DGGITQSPKYLFRKEGQNVTLSCEQNLNHDAMYWYRQDPGQGLRLIYYSQIVNDFQKGDIAEGYSVSREKKESFPLTVTSAQKNPTAFYLCASSILAGDSYNEQFFGPGTRLTVL.

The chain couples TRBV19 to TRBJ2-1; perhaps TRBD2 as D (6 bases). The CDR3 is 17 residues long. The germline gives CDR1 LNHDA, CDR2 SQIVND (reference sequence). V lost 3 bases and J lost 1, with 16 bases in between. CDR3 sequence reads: CASSMRGAVKSYNEQFF. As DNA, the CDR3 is TGTGCCAGTAGTATGCGGGGAGCGGTCAAGTCCTACAATGAGCAGTTCTTC.

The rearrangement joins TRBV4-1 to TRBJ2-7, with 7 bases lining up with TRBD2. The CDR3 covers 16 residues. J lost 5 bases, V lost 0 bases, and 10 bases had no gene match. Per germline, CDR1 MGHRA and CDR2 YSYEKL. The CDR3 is CASSQDGGRANHEQYF. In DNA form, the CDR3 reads TGCGCCAGCAGCCAAGACGGGGGGAGGGCCAACCACGAGCAGTACTTC.

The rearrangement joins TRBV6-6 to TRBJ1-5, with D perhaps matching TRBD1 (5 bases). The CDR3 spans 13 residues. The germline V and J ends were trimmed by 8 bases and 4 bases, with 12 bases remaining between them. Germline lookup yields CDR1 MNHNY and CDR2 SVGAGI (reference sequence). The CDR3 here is CASARGPNQPQHF. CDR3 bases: TGTGCCAGCGCGAGGGGACCTAATCAGCCCCAGCATTTT.

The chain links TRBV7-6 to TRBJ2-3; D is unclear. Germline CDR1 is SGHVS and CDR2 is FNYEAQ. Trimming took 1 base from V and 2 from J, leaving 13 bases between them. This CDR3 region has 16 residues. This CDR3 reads CASSLETPLSTDTQYF. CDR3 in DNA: TGTGCCAGCAGCTTAGAGACACCCCTCTCCACAGATACGCAGTATTTT.

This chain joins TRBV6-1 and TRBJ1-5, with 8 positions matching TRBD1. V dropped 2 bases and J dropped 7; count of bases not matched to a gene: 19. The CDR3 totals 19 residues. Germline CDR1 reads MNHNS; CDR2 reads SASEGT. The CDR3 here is CASSEYLLPGTGGLQPQHF. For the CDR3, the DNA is TGTGCCAGCAGTGAATATTTGCTGCCCGGGACAGGCGGACTGCAGCCCCAGCATTTT.